This T cell receptor (beta chain) stems from a study of metastatic and nonmetastatic thyroid tumors. Overall study: Malignant and benign thyroid patients had repertoires compared in peripheral blood and tumor or nodule tissue.

Every patient underwent thyroid surgery untreated. This clone was detected ten times or more. Germline V gene lookup returns CDR1 SGHNT and CDR2 YYREEE (reference sequence). CDR3 length equals 14 residues. Trimming pared 2 bases from V and 8 bases from J, leaving 11 bases between. TCRdb reanalyzed the PCR reads via MiXCR. Of roughly 93,000 clones listed, about 12% are singletons. The chain links TRBV5-4 to TRBJ1-6, with D maybe TRBD1 (6 bases). The TCR originated in a female donor with papillary thyroid cancer or a benign thyroid nodule (not recorded which). Some clones in this sample may be carry-over from other donors' samples. Sequenced input: blood. In nucleotides, the CDR3 is TGTGCCAGCAGCTTTCAGGGGTGGGATTCACCCCTCCACTTT. It codes for CASSFQGWDSPLHF. Complete variable domain (other parts from reference TRBV5-4 and TRBJ1-6): ETGVTQSPTHLIKTRGQQVTLRCSSQSGHNTVSWYQQALGQGPQFIFQYYREEENGRGNFPPRFSGLQFPNYSSELNVNALELDDSALYLCASSFQGWDSPLHFGNGTRLTVT.